Shown below are 5 T cell receptor beta chains from a single sample sequenced in a study of radiotherapy plus CTLA-4 blockade in lung cancer. Libraries were prepared by immunoSEQ multiplex PCR; TCRdb keeps only in-frame clonotypes and omits some of them. The sample includes 130,000 or so clones, about 90% seen only once; the top ten take under 8%. Specimen: peripheral blood, collected from a patient treated with radiotherapy plus ipilimumab. The source of these receptors is a human donor with non-small cell lung cancer that progressed on radiotherapy plus ipilimumab.

The CDR3 DNA is TGTGCCGTTAAGGGGTGGGACATTGGCAATCAGCCCCAGCATTTT. Protein sequence: CAVKGWDIGNQPQHF. This rearrangement joins TRBV6-1 to TRBJ1-5; D might be TRBD1 (6 bases). Trimming removed 11 bases from V and 2 bases from J, with 19 bases in between. Germline V CDR1 and CDR2: MNHNS, SASEGT. There are 15 residues in the CDR3.

The chain uses TRBV7-6 and TRBJ2-7; 9 bases are a match to TRBD1. Germline CDR1 SGHVS, CDR2 FNYEAQ. This CDR3 has 16 amino acids. V was pared by 1 base and J by 3 bases, with 7 bases of the junction left unmatched. The CDR3 protein is CASSLDRQGGDYEQYF. CDR3 nucleotide sequence: TGTGCCAGCAGCTTAGACCGACAGGGGGGAGACTACGAGCAGTACTTC.

The gene calls are TRBV7-9 and TRBJ2-1; D gene unclear. The CDR3 runs 12 residues. The V gene's germline CDR1 is SEHNR and CDR2 FQNEAQ (reference sequence). Deletions cut 4 bases from V and 5 bases from J, with 6 bases between. The CDR3 reads CASSSPNNEQFF. As DNA, the CDR3 is TGTGCCAGCAGCTCTCCAAACAATGAGCAGTTCTTC.

This chain joins TRBV18 and TRBJ2-5; 8 positions match TRBD2. The junction had 5 bases not matched to a gene; V was cut back by 3 bases and J by 5 bases. The CDR3 spans 14 residues. Germline loops: CDR1 KGHSH, CDR2 LQKENI. The CDR3 is CASSPGLGVETQYF. The CDR3 nucleotides are TGTGCCAGCTCACCGGGACTAGGGGTGGAGACCCAGTACTTC.

The rearrangement links TRBV6-5 to TRBJ2-2; D is ambiguous. The V gene's germline CDR1 is MNHEY and CDR2 SVGAGI. V was trimmed by 4 bases and J by 5 bases, leaving 5 bases between them. The CDR3 runs 12 residues. The CDR3 reads CASSLRTGELFF. The CDR3 DNA reads as TGTGCCAGCAGTTTGAGGACCGGGGAGCTGTTTTTT.